The sequence of this T cell receptor (beta chain) was determined in a study of beta chain features in type 1 diabetes. This CDR3 spans 17 amino acids. This clone has more than one count but fewer than ten. The sequenced template was cDNA made from the entire isolated RNA. The protocol was immunoSEQ multiplex PCR, while the TCRdb copy is restricted to in-frame clones and leaves out a portion. The repertoire holds 110,000 to 150,000 clones, with about 7% as singletons. The chain has TRBV21-1 and TRBJ2-6; the table calls TRBD2, which could not be checked here. TRBV21-1 has pseudogene status. The receptor's source is a woman aged 30 to 39 in good health. Material for sequencing was central memory CD4+ T cells from blood. This CDR3 reads CASRHPRGGSGANVLTF. The DNA for the CDR3 is TGTGCCAGCAGACACCCCCGGGGGGGCTCTGGGGCCAACGTCCTGACTTTC.